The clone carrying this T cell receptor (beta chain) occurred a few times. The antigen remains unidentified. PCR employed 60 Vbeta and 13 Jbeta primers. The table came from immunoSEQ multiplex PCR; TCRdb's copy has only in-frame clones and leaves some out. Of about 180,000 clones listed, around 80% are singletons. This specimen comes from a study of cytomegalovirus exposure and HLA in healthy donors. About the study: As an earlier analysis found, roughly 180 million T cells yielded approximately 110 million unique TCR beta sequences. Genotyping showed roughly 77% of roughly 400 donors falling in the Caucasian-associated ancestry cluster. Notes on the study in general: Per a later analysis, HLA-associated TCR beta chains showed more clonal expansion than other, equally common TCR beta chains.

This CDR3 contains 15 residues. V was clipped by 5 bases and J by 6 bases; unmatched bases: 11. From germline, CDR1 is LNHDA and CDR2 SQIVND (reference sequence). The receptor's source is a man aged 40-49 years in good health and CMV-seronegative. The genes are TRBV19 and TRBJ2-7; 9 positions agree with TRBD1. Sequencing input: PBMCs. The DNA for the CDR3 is TGTGCCAGTAGTTTTTCTTCCGGGACAGGGCTCGAGCAGTACTTC. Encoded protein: CASSFSSGTGLEQYF.